What follows describes a single TCR beta chain. Its antigen is unknown. This sample was included in a study of monozygotic twins with inflammatory bowel disease. Broader study findings: Using the inverse Simpson index, IBD patients had lower TCRbeta diversity than healthy co-twins.

TCRdb re-called the 5' RACE reads; one entry per CDR3 protein, DNA not given. The sample holds approximately 340,000 distinct CDR3 sequences. Sample: blood. This clonotype was sampled from a human donor with ulcerative colitis or Crohn's disease, or a healthy co-twin of an affected twin (not recorded which).

The CDR3 spells CASRTAGQLGMNTEAFF. The chain is built from TRBV28 and TRBJ1-1; with no DNA, the TCRdb D assignment of TRBD1 cannot be verified. The CDR3 is 17 residues long. CDR1 MDHEN and CDR2 SYDVKM come from the germline V gene.